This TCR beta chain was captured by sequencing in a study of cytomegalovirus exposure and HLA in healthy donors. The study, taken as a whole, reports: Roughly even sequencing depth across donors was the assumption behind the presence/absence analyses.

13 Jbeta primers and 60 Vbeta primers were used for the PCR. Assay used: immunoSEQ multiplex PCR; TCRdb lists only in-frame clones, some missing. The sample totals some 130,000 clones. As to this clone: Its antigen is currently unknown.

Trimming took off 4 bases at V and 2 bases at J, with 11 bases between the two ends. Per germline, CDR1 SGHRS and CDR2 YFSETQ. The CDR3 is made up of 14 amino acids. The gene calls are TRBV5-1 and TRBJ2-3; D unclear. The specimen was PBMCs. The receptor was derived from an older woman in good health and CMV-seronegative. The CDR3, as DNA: TGCGCCAGCAGCAATTCCCAACACACAGATACGCAGTATTTT. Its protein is CASSNSQHTDTQYF.